This is a list of T cell receptor beta chains from one sample in a study of CD8+ T cells in alopecia areata. Sequencing used immunoSEQ multiplex PCR; TCRdb keeps in-frame clones, though not all of them. The data hold some 110,000 clones, with less than 75% observed a single time. The material sequenced was CD8+ T cells sorted from blood, taken at week 4, from a patient treated with tofacitinib. The receptors derive from a human donor with alopecia areata. CDR3s include the opening cysteine and the closing phenylalanine or tryptophan. The order of the fields is clone size, J gene, V gene, D gene, CDR3 protein, CDR3 DNA. A D gene is named only where the DNA matches it firmly. Part of the rows lack a size; the others show once, few, many or a class for expanded clones.

once | TRBJ2-2 | TRBV5-4 | . | CASSFSPGDTGELFF | TGTGCCAGCAGCTTTTCCCCAGGGGACACCGGGGAGCTGTTTTTT
. | TRBJ1-1 | TRBV30 | . | CAWRGTGSRYTEAFF | TGTGCCTGGAGGGGAACAGGTTCGCGGTACACTGAAGCTTTCTTT
. | TRBJ1-2 | TRBV7-9 | . | CASSNSSYGYTF | TGTGCCAGCAGTAACTCGTCCTATGGCTACACCTTC
. | TRBJ1-1 | TRBV29-1 | TRBD1 | CSVESRSGTGGDDEAFF | TGCAGCGTTGAGTCTCGTTCCGGGACAGGGGGCGATGACGAAGCTTTCTTT
. | TRBJ2-4 | TRBV2 | . | CASSEWVAKNIQYF | TGTGCCAGCAGTGAATGGGTAGCCAAAAACATTCAGTACTTC
. | TRBJ1-2 | TRBV29-1 | . | CSVGTLYGYTF | TGCAGCGTTGGGACGCTTTATGGCTACACCTTC
few | TRBJ2-5 | TRBV29-1 | TRBD2 | CSATGTNKETQYF | TGCAGCGCTACCGGGACTAATAAAGAGACCCAGTACTTC
. | TRBJ1-5 | TRBV27 | TRBD1 | CASSLSQDRDQPQHF | TGTGCCAGCAGTTTATCACAGGACAGGGATCAGCCCCAGCATTTT
. | TRBJ1-2 | TRBV2 | . | CASQPESYGYTF | TGTGCCAGCCAGCCAGAAAGCTATGGCTACACCTTC
once | TRBJ2-7 | TRBV30 | . | CAWESSGPLFNEQYF | TGTGCCTGGGAATCTTCGGGCCCCCTGTTTAACGAGCAGTACTTC
. | TRBJ1-1 | TRBV29-1 | . | CSVDHWDTEAFF | TGCAGCGTTGACCATTGGGACACTGAAGCTTTCTTT
. | TRBJ1-2 | TRBV7-9 | . | CASSLGDNYGYTF | TGTGCCAGCAGCTTAGGGGATAACTATGGCTACACCTTC
. | TRBJ2-4 | TRBV5-6 | . | CASSLASANIQYF | TGTGCCAGCAGCTTGGCCTCGGCAAACATTCAGTACTTC
. | TRBJ2-1 | TRBV2 | . | CASQETLGQSHNEQFF | TGTGCCAGCCAAGAAACTCTAGGACAGTCCCACAATGAGCAGTTCTTC
. | TRBJ1-1 | TRBV29-1 | . | CSARGGGGLTEAFF | TGCAGCGCCCGAGGCGGGGGGGGCCTAACTGAAGCTTTCTTT
. | TRBJ1-4 | TRBV7-9 | . | CASSLFRPETNEKLFF | TGTGCCAGCAGCTTATTTAGGCCAGAAACTAATGAAAAACTGTTTTTT
. | TRBJ1-5 | TRBV7-9 | TRBD1 | CASSLARDRASYSNQPQHF | TGTGCCAGCAGCTTAGCCCGGGACAGGGCCTCCTATAGCAATCAGCCCCAGCATTTT
. | TRBJ2-1 | TRBV29-1 | . | CSVDEQGSYNEQFF | TGCAGCGTTGATGAACAGGGATCCTACAATGAGCAGTTCTTC
. | TRBJ2-3 | TRBV7-9 | . | CASSLWGAEPDTQYF | TGTGCCAGCAGCTTATGGGGGGCTGAGCCAGATACGCAGTATTTT
. | TRBJ1-6 | TRBV14 | . | CASSQLGGLVSPLHF | TGTGCCAGCAGCCAACTTGGGGGTTTGGTATCACCCCTCCACTTT
. | TRBJ1-2 | TRBV6-5 | . | CASSYARDTDGYTF | TGTGCCAGCAGTTATGCCCGGGACACGGATGGCTACACCTTC
. | TRBJ2-7 | TRBV4-1 | TRBD1 | CASSKDRITYEQYF | TGCGCCAGCAGCAAGGACAGGATTACCTACGAGCAGTACTTC
. | TRBJ2-1 | TRBV2 | . | CASTWTDYNEQFF | TGTGCCAGCACCTGGACTGATTACAATGAGCAGTTCTTC
many | TRBJ2-2 | TRBV6-4 | . | CASSLNTENTGELFF | TGTGCCAGCAGTTTAAACACAGAAAACACCGGGGAGCTGTTTTTT
. | TRBJ2-2 | TRBV29-1 | TRBD2 | CSVSEAGVTTGELFF | TGCAGCGTTTCCGAAGCGGGGGTTACCACCGGGGAGCTGTTTTTT
few | TRBJ2-7 | TRBV7-9 | TRBD2 | CASSLVPAGDYEQYF | TGTGCCAGCAGCTTAGTCCCAGCGGGGGACTACGAGCAGTACTTC
. | TRBJ2-1 | TRBV30 | . | CAWNLGWEQFF | TGTGCCTGGAACCTGGGATGGGAGCAGTTCTTC
. | TRBJ2-7 | TRBV29-1 | . | CSGRISDSYEQYF | TGCAGCGGGCGGATCAGCGACTCCTACGAGCAGTACTTC